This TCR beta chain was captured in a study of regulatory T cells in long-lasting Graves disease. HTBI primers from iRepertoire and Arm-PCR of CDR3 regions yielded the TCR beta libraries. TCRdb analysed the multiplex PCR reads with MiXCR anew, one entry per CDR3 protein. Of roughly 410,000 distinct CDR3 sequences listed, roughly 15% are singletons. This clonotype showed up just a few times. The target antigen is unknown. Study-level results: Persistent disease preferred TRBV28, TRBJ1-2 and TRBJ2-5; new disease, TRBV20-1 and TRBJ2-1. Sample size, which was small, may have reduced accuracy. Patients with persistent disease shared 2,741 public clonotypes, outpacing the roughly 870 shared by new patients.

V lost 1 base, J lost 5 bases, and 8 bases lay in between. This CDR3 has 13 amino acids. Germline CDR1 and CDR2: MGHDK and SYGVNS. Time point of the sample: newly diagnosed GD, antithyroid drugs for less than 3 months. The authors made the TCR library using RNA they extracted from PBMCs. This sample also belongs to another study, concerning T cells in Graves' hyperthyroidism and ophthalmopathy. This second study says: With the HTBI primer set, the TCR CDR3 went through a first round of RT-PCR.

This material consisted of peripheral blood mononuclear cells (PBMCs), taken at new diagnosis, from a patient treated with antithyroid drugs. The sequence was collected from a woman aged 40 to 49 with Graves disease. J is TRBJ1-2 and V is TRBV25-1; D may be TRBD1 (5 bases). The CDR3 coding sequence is TGTGCCAGCAGTGAATCGGCAGGGTATGGCTACACCTTC. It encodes CASSESAGYGYTF.